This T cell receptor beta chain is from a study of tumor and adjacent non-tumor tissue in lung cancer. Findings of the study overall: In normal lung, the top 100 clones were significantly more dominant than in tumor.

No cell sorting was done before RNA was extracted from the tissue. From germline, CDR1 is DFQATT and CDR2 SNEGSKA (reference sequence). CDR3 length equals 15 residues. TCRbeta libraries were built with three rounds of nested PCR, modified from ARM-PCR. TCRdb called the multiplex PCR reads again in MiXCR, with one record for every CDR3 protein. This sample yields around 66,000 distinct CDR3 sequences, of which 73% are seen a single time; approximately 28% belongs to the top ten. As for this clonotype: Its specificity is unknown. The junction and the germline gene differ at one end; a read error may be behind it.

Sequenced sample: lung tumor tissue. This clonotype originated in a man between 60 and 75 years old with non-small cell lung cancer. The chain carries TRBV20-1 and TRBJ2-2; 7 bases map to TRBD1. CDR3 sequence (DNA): TGCAGTGTTCGAAGAGGGACAGCTAACACCGGGGAGCAGTTTTTT. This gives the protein CSVRRGTANTGEQFF.